The source of this TCR beta chain is a study of blood T cell repertoires in COVID-19. Using immunoSEQ multiplex PCR, the repertoire was profiled, and TCRdb retains in-frame clones only, with some absent. The repertoire consists of fewer than 250,000 clones, with about 91% occurring once and the leading ten covering 2% to 3%. In assigning cohorts, the study relied on participant-reported clinical history. The TCR originated in a woman aged 25 to 39 with acute COVID-19. The source material was PBMCs or T cells enriched from blood (not recorded which).

The CDR3 sequence is CASSRGTGDAYGYTF. The CDR3, as DNA: TGTGCCAGCAGCCGAGGGACAGGGGACGCCTATGGCTACACCTTC. The rearrangement links TRBV14 to TRBJ1-2; 10 nucleotides agree with TRBD1. This CDR3 spans 15 amino acids. The germline V gene encodes CDR1 SGHDN and CDR2 FVKESK. V was clipped by 4 bases and J by 4 bases; unmatched bases: 6.